These 2 T cell receptor beta chains originate from one sample sequenced in a study of technical replicates of blood from a few donors. TCRdb's table, derived via immunoSEQ multiplex PCR, lists solely in-frame clones and lacks some. The sample yields over 65,000 clones, 95% to 97% seen once. The sequenced material came from T cells isolated from PBMCs. Receptors were obtained from a human donor in good health.

This chain joins TRBV9 and TRBJ2-7; tentative D call: TRBD2 (6 bases). The CDR3 loop spans 17 amino acids. Germline V gene data show CDR1 as SGDLS and CDR2 as YYNGEE. V was shortened by 0 bases and J by 0 bases, with 16 bases between the two germline ends. The chain's CDR3 is CASSVAAGTRSSYEQYF. The CDR3 nucleotides are TGTGCCAGCAGCGTAGCGGCGGGAACCCGTAGCTCCTACGAGCAGTACTTC.

This rearrangement joins TRBV27 to TRBJ1-5, with D unclear. V was trimmed by 10 bases and J by 5 bases, leaving 15 bases between them. Germline V gene data show CDR1 as MNHEY and CDR2 as SMNVEV (reference sequence). The CDR3 is 13 amino acids. The CDR3 sequence: CAIGSAPHQPQHF. CDR3 in DNA: TGTGCCATCGGGAGCGCCCCCCATCAGCCCCAGCATTTT.